What follows are 24 T cell receptor beta chains derived from one specimen sequenced in a study of T-cell memory formation after mild COVID-19. TCRdb analysed the 5' RACE reads with MiXCR anew, one entry per CDR3 protein. The data show hundreds of thousands of distinct CDR3 sequences, less than 25% seen once. What was sequenced was PBMCs or a T cell subset sorted from them (not recorded which). The receptors originated from an adult woman who had mild COVID-19 (a few samples of this study predate the infection). Cell type and time point are not known.

The chain employs TRBV20-1 and TRBJ1-1; D may be TRBD1 (5 bases). With 0 bases removed from V and 7 bases from J, the gap between germline ends came to 12 bases. This CDR3 has 13 amino acids. CDR1 and CDR2 (germline): DFQATT, SNEGSKA (reference sequence). DNA for the CDR3: TGCAGTGCTAGAGATATGACAGCTAATGAAGCTTTCTTT. This encodes CSARDMTANEAFF.

The V call is TRBV7-2, the J call TRBJ2-5; the D gene could be TRBD1 or TRBD2 (5 bases each). Germline V gene data show CDR1 as SGHTA and CDR2 as FQGNSA. V was clipped by 0 bases and J by 0 bases, with 11 bases between them. The CDR3 has 16 amino acids. Here the CDR3 DNA reads TGTGCCAGCAGCTTAGCGGGTTGGGGGTACCAAGAGACCCAGTACTTC. Translating it yields CASSLAGWGYQETQYF.

This clonotype turned up a few times. The V and J genes are TRBV20-1 and TRBJ2-7; 7 nucleotides match TRBD2. CDR1 and CDR2 (germline): DFQATT, SNEGSKA (reference sequence). CDR3 size: 15 residues. J gave up 0 bases and V 2 bases, and 7 bases lay outside the gene matches. Written as DNA, the CDR3 is TGCAGTGCTAGAATGCTAGCGGCCAGCTCCTACGAGCAGTACTTC. Protein product: CSARMLAASSYEQYF.

The genes are TRBV12-3 or TRBV12-4 and TRBJ2-7; 11 nucleotides match TRBD1. This CDR3 is 15 amino acids long. J lost 6 bases, V lost 5 bases, and 9 bases had no gene match. CDR3 in amino acids: CASSPRTGGRVEQYF. The CDR3 bases are TGTGCCAGCAGTCCCCGGACAGGGGGCAGGGTCGAGCAGTACTTC.

The rearrangement links TRBV12-3 or TRBV12-4 to TRBJ1-5; D remains unclear. The CDR3 covers 13 residues. The V end was cut by 4 bases, the J end by 6 bases, with 10 bases between. CDR3 in amino acids: CASSSSPIQPQHF. Here the CDR3 DNA reads TGTGCCAGCAGTTCCAGCCCTATTCAGCCCCAGCATTTT.

A remark on this clonotype: An end of the junction differs from the germline gene, which may be a read error. The rearrangement joins TRBV12-3 or TRBV12-4 to TRBJ2-5, with TRBD2 identical over 16 bases. The CDR3 has 17 amino acids. The CDR3, as DNA: TGTGCCAGCAGTTTGGACGGGACTAGCGGGAGGGCCTATAGGATCGACTTC. Translation gives CASSLDGTSGRAYRIDF.

CDR3 DNA sequence: TGTGCCAGCAGCTTAGCAGGCGGAGGTGCCAATGAGCAGTTCTTC. Its protein product is CASSLAGGGANEQFF. The V and J genes are TRBV7-8 and TRBJ2-1; D is possibly TRBD2 (5 bases). The V gene lost 0 bases and the J gene lost 6 bases, with 12 bases spanning the gap. CDR3 length equals 15 residues. The V gene's germline CDR1 is SGHVS and CDR2 FQNEAQ.

This clonotype was observed a handful of times. This chain joins TRBV9 and TRBJ2-5, with D unresolved. The CDR3 runs to 15 residues. Germline CDR1 SGDLS, CDR2 YYNGEE. The V gene lost 0 bases and the J gene lost 3 bases, with 12 bases spanning the gap. This chain's CDR3 is CASSVDPLVEETQYF. In DNA form, the CDR3 reads TGTGCCAGCAGCGTAGACCCCCTCGTGGAAGAGACCCAGTACTTC. The full variable domain, rest sourced from reference TRBV9 and TRBJ2-5, is DSGVTQTPKHLITATGQRVTLRCSPRSGDLSVYWYQQSLDQGLQFLIQYYNGEERAKGNILERFSAQQFPDLHSELNLSSLELGDSALYFCASSVDPLVEETQYFGPGTRLLVL.

This chain uses TRBV18 with TRBJ1-1, with D hard to call. From germline, CDR1 is KGHSH and CDR2 LQKENI. CDR3 size: 17 residues. Trimming left V 0 bases short and J 0 bases short, with 14 bases between. The CDR3 DNA follows: TGTGCCAGCTCACCACCAACCACATTTAGTCTGAACACTGAAGCTTTCTTT. It is translated as CASSPPTTFSLNTEAFF.

The J gene is TRBJ2-3, the V gene TRBV12-3 or TRBV12-4; D perhaps matches TRBD1 (6 bases). CDR3 length equals 14 residues. Between the trimmed V and J ends, which lost 5 bases and 2 bases, there was a span of 11 bases. The CDR3 sequence: CASSPTGYTDTQYF. The CDR3 DNA is TGTGCCAGCAGTCCGACAGGTTACACAGATACGCAGTATTTT.

The chain combines TRBV5-5 with TRBJ2-5; possibly TRBD2 for D (6 bases). Germline V CDR1 and CDR2: SGHKS, YYEKEE (reference sequence). V was cut by 7 bases and J by 5 bases, with 15 bases left in between. This CDR3 comprises 13 residues. The CDR3 here is CASRAPGEETQYF. The CDR3 bases are TGTGCCAGCCGGGCCCCGGGGGAGGAGACCCAGTACTTC. Based on the CDR3 plus reference TRBV5-5 and TRBJ2-5, the full variable domain is DAGVTQSPTHLIKTRGQQVTLRCSPISGHKSVSWYQQVLGQGPQFIFQYYEKEERGRGNFPDRFSARQFPNYSSELNVNALLLGDSALYLCASRAPGEETQYFGPGTRLLVL.

Only a few counts were recorded for this clonotype. The chain is built from TRBV20-1 and TRBJ2-2; 7 nucleotides agree with TRBD1. Germline trimming cut 1 base from V and 6 bases from J; bases unmatched to any gene: 2. Germline CDR1 is DFQATT and CDR2 is SNEGSKA (reference sequence). This CDR3 spans 13 amino acids. The CDR3 DNA reads TGCAGTGCTAGAGGACAGGGTGCCGGGGAGCTGTTTTTT. This translates into CSARGQGAGELFF.

The V call is TRBV20-1, the J call TRBJ2-5; TRBD2 agrees at 8 bases. Germline CDR1 DFQATT, CDR2 SNEGSKA (reference sequence). The CDR3 has 14 amino acids. Trimming removed 3 bases from V and 0 bases from J; junction bases left unmatched: 3. The CDR3 nucleotides read TGCAGTGCTAGCCGACTAGCGTACCAAGAGACCCAGTACTTC. Encoded protein: CSASRLAYQETQYF.

This chain links TRBV10-3 with TRBJ2-3; possible D gene TRBD2, 7 bases. Trimming removed 10 bases at V and 4 bases at J, with 24 bases between. The CDR3 runs to 16 residues. Germline assignment: CDR1 ENHRY and CDR2 SYGVKD. The CDR3 loop is CATQGRGTTRADTQYF. The CDR3 DNA reads as TGTGCCACCCAAGGAAGGGGGACTACCAGGGCAGATACGCAGTATTTT.

This clonotype came up a few times. This chain links TRBV9 with TRBJ2-5, with TRBD2 as a possible D gene (8 bases). The CDR3 contains 14 residues. The germline gives CDR1 SGDLS, CDR2 YYNGEE. V lost 3 bases and J 5 bases, leaving 14 bases between the germline ends. Written as DNA, the CDR3 is TGTGCCAGCAGCGCCGGGAGGGGGCGGGAGACCCAGTACTTC. It is translated as CASSAGRGRETQYF.

The V and J genes are TRBV27 and TRBJ2-7; 7 nucleotides line up with TRBD2. The ends lost 8 bases at V and 3 bases at J; junction bases unmatched: 4. This CDR3 spans 12 amino acids. The germline gives CDR1 MNHEY, CDR2 SMNVEV (reference sequence). CDR3 in DNA: TGTGCCAGCTCGGCTAGCGGCTACGAGCAGTACTTC. Translating it yields CASSASGYEQYF.

The genes are TRBV29-1 and TRBJ1-2; 8 bases align to TRBD1. Germline V gene lookup returns CDR1 SQVTM and CDR2 ANQGSEA. J gave up 3 bases and V 5 bases, and 8 bases lay outside the gene matches. The CDR3 consists of 14 residues. CDR3 nucleotides: TGCAGCGTTCCTTTGACAGGGGATGACTATGGCTACACCTTC. It translates to CSVPLTGDDYGYTF.

This clonotype occurred a few times. The chain is built from TRBV6-2 or TRBV6-3 and TRBJ2-2, with 11 bases fitting TRBD2. J was trimmed by 5 bases and V by 5 bases; bases with no gene match: 13. The CDR3 sequence is 18 residues long. The germline V gene encodes CDR1 MNHEY and CDR2 SVGEGT. Written as DNA, the CDR3 is TGTGCCAGCAGTACAGTCTCACTAGCGGGAGTTGTTACCGGGGAGCTGTTTTTT. Its protein is CASSTVSLAGVVTGELFF.

The chain combines TRBV30 with TRBJ1-5; D remains ambiguous. The CDR3 is 13 amino acids. Germline CDR1 is GTSNPN and CDR2 is SVGIG (reference sequence). V was cut by 0 bases and J by 4 bases, with 7 bases left in between. CDR3 sequence reads: CAWSVQQNQPQHF. CDR3 sequence (DNA): TGTGCCTGGAGTGTACAGCAGAATCAGCCCCAGCATTTT.

The table lists this clonotype with a few counts. The V call is TRBV18, the J call TRBJ2-7; unclear D gene. This CDR3 spans 16 amino acids. Germline V gene sequence: CDR1 KGHSH, CDR2 LQKENI. The ends were cut back, 2 bases at V and 0 bases at J, with 14 bases in the middle. CDR3 in DNA: TGTGCCAGCTCACCAGATAGGGCGGATGGCTCCTACGAGCAGTACTTC. It yields the protein CASSPDRADGSYEQYF.

A few counts support this clonotype. The J gene is TRBJ2-5, the V gene TRBV15; TRBD1 agrees at 7 bases. The germline V gene has CDR1 LNHNV and CDR2 YYDKDF (reference sequence). The CDR3 length is 15 residues. The junction had 8 bases not matched to a gene; V was cut back by 2 bases and J by 5 bases. The CDR3, as DNA: TGTGCCACCAGCAGATCAAGACAGGGCGGCGAGACCCAGTACTTC. This sequence encodes CATSRSRQGGETQYF.

V is TRBV7-6 and J is TRBJ2-7; 11 bases fit TRBD2. J was trimmed by 6 bases and V by 0 bases; bases with no gene match: 7. Germline lookup yields CDR1 SGHVS and CDR2 FNYEAQ. CDR3 length: 16 amino acids. The CDR3 nucleotides are TGTGCCAGCAGCTTAGCGTGGGGACTAGCGGATACCGAGCAGTACTTC. It translates to CASSLAWGLADTEQYF.

This clonotype occurred a few times. This chain uses TRBV6-5 with TRBJ1-4, with D possibly TRBD1 on 6 matching bases. Trimming took off 0 bases at V and 8 bases at J, with 16 bases between the two ends. CDR3 length: 16 residues. Germline V gene lookup returns CDR1 MNHEY and CDR2 SVGAGI. The CDR3 reads CASSYSGPGVAEKLFF. The CDR3 region has the DNA TGTGCCAGCAGTTACTCAGGGCCAGGGGTGGCGGAAAAACTGTTTTTT.

This clonotype has only a few counts. The gene calls are TRBV9 and TRBJ2-7, with TRBD1 matching over 8 bases. Germline CDR1 is SGDLS and CDR2 is YYNGEE. CDR3 size: 16 residues. The J segment lost 7 bases and the V segment lost 3 bases, leaving 15 bases of the junction unmatched. CDR3 loop: CASSGRQGQAPEEQYF. CDR3 coding DNA: TGTGCCAGCAGCGGTCGCCAGGGACAGGCCCCGGAGGAGCAGTACTTC.